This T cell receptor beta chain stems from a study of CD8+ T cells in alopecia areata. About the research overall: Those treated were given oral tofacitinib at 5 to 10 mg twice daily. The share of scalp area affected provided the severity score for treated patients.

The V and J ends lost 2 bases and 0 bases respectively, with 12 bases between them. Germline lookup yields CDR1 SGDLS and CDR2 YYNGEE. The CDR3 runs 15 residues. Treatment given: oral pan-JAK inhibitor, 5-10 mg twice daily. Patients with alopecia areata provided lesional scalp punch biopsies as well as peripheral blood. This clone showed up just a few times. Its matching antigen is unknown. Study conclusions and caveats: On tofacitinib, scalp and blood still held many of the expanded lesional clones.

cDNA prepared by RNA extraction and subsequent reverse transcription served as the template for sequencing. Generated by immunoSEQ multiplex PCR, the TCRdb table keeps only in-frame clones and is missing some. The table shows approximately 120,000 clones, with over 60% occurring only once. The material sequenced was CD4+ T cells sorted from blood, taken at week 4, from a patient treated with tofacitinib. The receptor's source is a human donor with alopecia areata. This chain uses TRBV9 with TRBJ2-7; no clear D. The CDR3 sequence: CASSVSGDSSYEQYF. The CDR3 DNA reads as TGTGCCAGCAGCGTTTCCGGTGATAGCTCCTACGAGCAGTACTTC.